Given below is one T cell receptor (beta chain) in context. The antigen this receptor binds is unknown. The germline gene is not matched at one end of the junction; a read error may be the cause. This sample was included in a study of blood T cell repertoires in COVID-19 (TCRdb year 2020). Background on the whole study: Samples covering the acute and convalescent phases of COVID-19 were provided by collaborators in the United States, Italy and Spain. The material from the prospective study consisted of cDNA or gDNA derived from T cells, B-cell-depleted T cells, or PBMCs. The dataset comprised deeply sampled blood TCRbeta repertoires from subjects exposed to, actively infected with, or recovered from COVID-19. A de-identified subject ID, COVID-19 status, age in years and sex were almost always included in the sample metadata. Where HLA class I and class II types were available, the types were taken from metadata supplied by the sample provider, not from assay-based typing. The samples were drawn from the first 160 participants of the ongoing ImmuneRACE study and from some 1,300 subjects provided by 6 global collaborators. The repertoires were released in a freely available public database intended as a resource for research on the immune response to SARS-CoV-2.

The immunoSEQ Assay, a bias-controlled multiplex PCR, was used to amplify TCRbeta CDR3 regions from genomic DNA. The authors' pipeline ran thus. The number of nucleated cells in each sample was estimated by amplification of reference gene primers within the assay. Sequence reads were collapsed and filtered to measure the absolute abundance of every unique TCRbeta CDR3 rearrangement. For each sample, productive Simpson clonality was calculated as the square root of Simpson's diversity index across productive rearrangements. Held by TCRdb, this immuneACCESS table contains in-frame sequences only and omits some clones. Under half of the omission traces to an unresolved V gene where checked; the cause of the rest is unknown. The D gene and trimming were derived from the DNA, and the V and J assignments and clone size from that table. This sample is represented by hundreds of thousands of clones; 88% of them were singletons. Approximately 3% of the sample goes to the ten largest clones.

Broader findings and caveats from the paper: The quantity of clinical and demographic metadata differed by source and by participant and was supplied without curation.

In the prospective study, participants were about 18 to 95 years old, resided in 24 geographic areas of the United States, and were enrolled through a virtual design. In the prospective study, cohorts were assigned on the basis of participant-reported clinical history obtained from a screening survey and a study questionnaire. Recovered participants in ImmuneRACE Cohort 3 were defined as having two consecutive negative NP/OP PCR tests, clearance from a healthcare professional, or resolution of symptoms. In the prospective study, whole blood, serum and a nasopharyngeal or oropharyngeal swab were collected from each participant by mobile phlebotomists. Prospective study participants could optionally give additional blood draws and questionnaires over a roughly 2-month period. Blood samples from the prospective study were shipped frozen or at room temperature prior to DNA extraction. The CDR3 runs 14 residues from the cysteine to the phenylalanine. CDR3 DNA only is kept here, 42 bases in frame from base 1. Taken from the germline V gene, the CDR1 and CDR2 loops are KGHDR and SFDVKD.

Sequenced input: PBMCs or T cells enriched from blood (not recorded which). The chain is encoded by TRBV24-1 joined to TRBJ1-2; confidence is insufficient to name the D gene. This clonotype originated in a woman aged 45-65 years who had recovered from COVID-19. The DNA sequence follows: TGTGCCACCAGTGATTTTCTTGGTAACTCTGGCTACACCTTC. Translation gives CATSDFLGNSGYTF.